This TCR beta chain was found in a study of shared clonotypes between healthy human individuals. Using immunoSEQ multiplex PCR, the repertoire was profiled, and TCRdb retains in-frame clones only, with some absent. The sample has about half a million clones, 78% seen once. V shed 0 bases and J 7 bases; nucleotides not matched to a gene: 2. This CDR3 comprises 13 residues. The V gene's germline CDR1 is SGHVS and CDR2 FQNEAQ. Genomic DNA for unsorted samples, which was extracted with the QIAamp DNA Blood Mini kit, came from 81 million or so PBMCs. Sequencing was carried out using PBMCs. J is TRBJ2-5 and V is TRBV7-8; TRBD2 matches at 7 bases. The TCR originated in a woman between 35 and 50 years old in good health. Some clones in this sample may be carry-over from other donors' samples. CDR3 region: CASSLAVAGTQYF. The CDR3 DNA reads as TGTGCCAGCAGCTTAGCGGTAGCGGGGACCCAGTACTTC. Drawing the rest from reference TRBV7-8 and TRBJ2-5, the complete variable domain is GAGVSQSPRYKVAKRGQDVALRCDPISGHVSLFWYQQALGQGPEFLTYFQNEAQLDKSGLPSDRFFAERPEGSVSTLKIQRTQQEDSAVYLCASSLAVAGTQYFGPGTRLLVL.